Shown below are 5 T cell receptor beta chains from a single sample sequenced in a study of cytomegalovirus exposure and HLA in healthy donors. The PCR contained 60 Vbeta and 13 Jbeta primers. Measured with immunoSEQ multiplex PCR; TCRdb has only the in-frame clones, and not every one. The sample yields 140,000 to 150,000 clones, 66% seen once. Sequencing was done on a sample of PBMCs. These receptors all come from a woman aged 60-75 years in good health and CMV-seronegative.

The chain combines TRBV2 with TRBJ1-2; TRBD1 is a possible D gene (6 bases). Germline V gene sequence: CDR1 SNHLY, CDR2 FYNNEI. V was shortened by 7 bases and J by 7 bases, with 22 bases between the two germline ends. This CDR3 spans 15 amino acids. CDR3 DNA: TGTGCCAGCAAAGGGGACATGGTCCAGTCCGGTGGCTACACCTTC. It specifies CASKGDMVQSGGYTF.

This clone was detected only once. This sequence joins TRBV7-2 and TRBJ1-4; D is perhaps TRBD1 (5 bases). This CDR3 region has 15 residues. The germline V gene has CDR1 SGHTA and CDR2 FQGNSA. Trimming pared 3 bases from V and 0 bases from J, leaving 8 bases between. The CDR3 bases are TGTGCCAGCAGCTTGCAGGGATCAACTAATGAAAAACTGTTTTTT. This sequence encodes CASSLQGSTNEKLFF.

This chain joins TRBV13 and TRBJ2-5; D might be TRBD1 (6 bases). The V and J ends lost 5 bases and 8 bases respectively, with 15 bases between them. Germline CDR1 PRHDT, CDR2 FYEKMQ (reference sequence). The CDR3 is 13 amino acids. CDR3 DNA: TGTGCCAGCAGCCTACGGACAGCGAGAACCCAGTACTTC. Protein product: CASSLRTARTQYF. The full variable domain, completed using reference TRBV13 and TRBJ2-5, is AAGVIQSPRHLIKEKRETATLKCYPIPRHDTVYWYQQGPGQDPQFLISFYEKMQSDKGSIPDRFSAQQFSDYHSELNMSSLELGDSALYFCASSLRTARTQYFGPGTRLLVL.

This clone was counted a few times. V is TRBV9 and J is TRBJ1-2; TRBD1 matches at 8 bases. The J segment lost 0 bases and the V segment lost 0 bases, leaving 1 base of the junction unmatched. The CDR3 totals 15 residues. Germline V gives CDR1 SGDLS, CDR2 YYNGEE. The CDR3, as DNA: TGTGCCAGCAGCGTAGGGGACAGGACTAACTATGGCTACACCTTC. Protein sequence: CASSVGDRTNYGYTF.

The CDR3 sequence is CASTSEVNYGYTF. CDR3 bases: TGTGCCAGTACCTCAGAGGTCAACTATGGCTACACCTTC. The gene calls are TRBV19 and TRBJ1-2, with D unresolved. The CDR3 totals 13 residues. Germline CDR1 is LNHDA and CDR2 is SQIVND (reference sequence). The V end was cut by 7 bases, the J end by 2 bases, with 11 bases between.